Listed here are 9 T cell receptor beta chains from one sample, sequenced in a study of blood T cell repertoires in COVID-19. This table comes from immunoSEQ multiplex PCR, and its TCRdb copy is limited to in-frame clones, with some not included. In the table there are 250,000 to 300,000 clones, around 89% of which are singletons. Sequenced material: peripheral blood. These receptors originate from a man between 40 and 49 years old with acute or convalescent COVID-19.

The CDR3: CASSPDSLQYF. CDR3 coding DNA: TGTGCCAGCAGCCCAGACAGCCTGCAGTACTTC. The genes are TRBV7-9 and TRBJ2-7; D may be TRBD1 (5 bases). The germline V gene has CDR1 SEHNR and CDR2 FQNEAQ (reference sequence). Trimming left V 5 bases short and J 9 bases short, with 11 bases between. The CDR3 is 11 residues long.

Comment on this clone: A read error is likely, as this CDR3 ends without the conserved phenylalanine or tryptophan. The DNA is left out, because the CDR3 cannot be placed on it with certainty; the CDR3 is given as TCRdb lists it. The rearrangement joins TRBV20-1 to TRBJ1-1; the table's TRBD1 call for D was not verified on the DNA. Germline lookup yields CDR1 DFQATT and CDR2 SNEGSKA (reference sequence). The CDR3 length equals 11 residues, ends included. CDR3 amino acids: CSANRDRGRPI.

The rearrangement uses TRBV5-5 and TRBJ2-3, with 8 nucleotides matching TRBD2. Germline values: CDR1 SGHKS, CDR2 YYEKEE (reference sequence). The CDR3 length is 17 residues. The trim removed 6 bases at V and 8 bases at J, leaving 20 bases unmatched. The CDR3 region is CASTPPMAGGNLGTQYF. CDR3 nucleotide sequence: TGTGCCAGCACCCCCCCGATGGCGGGGGGCAACCTGGGTACGCAGTATTTT.

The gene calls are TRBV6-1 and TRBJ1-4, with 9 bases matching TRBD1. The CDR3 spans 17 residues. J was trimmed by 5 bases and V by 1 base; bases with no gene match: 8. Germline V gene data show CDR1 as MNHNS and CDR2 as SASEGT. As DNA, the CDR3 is TGTGCCAGCAGTGAAGTTGGGACAGGGTATTCCAATGAAAAACTGTTTTTT. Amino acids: CASSEVGTGYSNEKLFF.

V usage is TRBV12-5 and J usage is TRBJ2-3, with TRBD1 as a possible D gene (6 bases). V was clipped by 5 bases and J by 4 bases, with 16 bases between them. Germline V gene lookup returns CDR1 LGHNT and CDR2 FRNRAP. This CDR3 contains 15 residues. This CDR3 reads CASGPGDTSADTQYF. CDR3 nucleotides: TGTGCTAGTGGTCCCGGGGACACCAGTGCAGATACGCAGTATTTT. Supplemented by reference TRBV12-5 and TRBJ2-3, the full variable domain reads DARVTQTPRHKVTEMGQEVTMRCQPILGHNTVFWYRQTMMQGLELLAYFRNRAPLDDSGMPKDRFSAEMPDATLATLKIQPSEPRDSAVYFCASGPGDTSADTQYFGPGTRLTVL.

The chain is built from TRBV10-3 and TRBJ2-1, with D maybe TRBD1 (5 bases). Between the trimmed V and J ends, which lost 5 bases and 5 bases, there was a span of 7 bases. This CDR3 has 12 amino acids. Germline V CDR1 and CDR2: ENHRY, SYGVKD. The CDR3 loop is CAISPTDNEQFF. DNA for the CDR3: TGTGCCATCAGTCCGACAGACAATGAGCAGTTCTTC.

The CDR3, as DNA: TGTGCCAGCTCACCATACGGGGATAACTATGGCTACACCTTC. It encodes CASSPYGDNYGYTF. The chain is built from TRBV18 and TRBJ1-2; D gene unclear. The V gene's germline CDR1 is KGHSH and CDR2 LQKENI. The CDR3 totals 14 residues. V lost 2 bases and J 1 base, leaving 8 bases between the germline ends.

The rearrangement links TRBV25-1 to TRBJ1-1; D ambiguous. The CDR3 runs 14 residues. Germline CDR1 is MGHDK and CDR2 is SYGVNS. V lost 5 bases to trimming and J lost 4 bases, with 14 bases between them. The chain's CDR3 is CASSRAGGITEAFF. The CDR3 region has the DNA TGTGCCAGCAGTCGTGCCGGAGGGATCACTGAAGCTTTCTTT.

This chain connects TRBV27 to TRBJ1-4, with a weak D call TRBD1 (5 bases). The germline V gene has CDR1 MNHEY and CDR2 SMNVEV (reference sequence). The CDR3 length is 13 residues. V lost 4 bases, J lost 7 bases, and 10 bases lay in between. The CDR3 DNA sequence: TGTGCCAGCAGTTCGTTACAGGTTGAAAAACTGTTTTTT. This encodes CASSSLQVEKLFF.